The rows below give T cell receptor beta chains drawn from one sample of a study of shared clonotypes between healthy human individuals. The repertoire was sequenced with immunoSEQ multiplex PCR; TCRdb's copy has only in-frame clones and lacks some. This sample carries fewer than 1.4 million clones, around 82% of them seen once, and the ten largest clones take 0.5% to 0.65%. Sequenced input: memory CD4+ T cells from PBMCs. These receptor sequences come from a man between 18 and 35 years old in good health. Some clones in this sample may be carry-over from other donors' samples. Both conserved end residues are part of each CDR3. Fields, in order: D gene, clone size, V gene, J gene, CDR3 protein, CDR3 DNA. The D gene is left open where the match is weak. Some rows have no size entry. The others give once, few or many, or a class for an expanded clone.

>-|-|TRBV4-2|TRBJ2-3
CASSQEFQGYSTDTQYF
TGTGCCAGCAGCCAAGAGTTTCAGGGGTACAGCACAGATACGCAGTATTTT
>TRBD2|-|TRBV5-4|TRBJ2-5
CASSPTSGRGETQYF
TGTGCCAGCAGTCCTACTAGCGGGAGGGGGGAGACCCAGTACTTC
>TRBD1|few|TRBV9|TRBJ2-7
CASSVSVTGSYEQYF
TGTGCCAGCAGCGTCAGCGTGACAGGGTCCTACGAGCAGTACTTC
>-|-|TRBV28|TRBJ1-5
CASSSLRPQHF
TGTGCCAGCAGTTCTCTCCGGCCCCAGCATTTT
>-|-|TRBV28|TRBJ1-4
CASRGRAPNEKLFF
TGTGCCAGCAGGGGGAGGGCACCTAATGAAAAACTGTTTTTT
>-|-|TRBV27|TRBJ1-6
CASSFPDSPLHF
TGTGCCAGCAGTTTTCCAGATTCACCCCTCCACTTT
>TRBD1|-|TRBV30|TRBJ1-6
CAWGDSGDNSPLHF
TGTGCCTGGGGGGACAGTGGAGATAATTCACCCCTCCACTTT
>TRBD2|many|TRBV29-1|TRBJ2-1
CSVPTSAGGRDEQFF
TGCAGCGTTCCAACCAGTGCGGGAGGCAGGGATGAGCAGTTCTTC
>-|-|TRBV6-4|TRBJ1-1
CANPRAENTEAFF
TGTGCCAACCCTAGGGCAGAAAACACTGAAGCTTTCTTT
>-|few|TRBV14|TRBJ1-2
CASSQGRHRWGYTF
TGTGCCAGCAGCCAGGGGAGGCACCGGTGGGGCTACACCTTC
>-|-|TRBV7-2|TRBJ2-1
CASSLFRRGHEQFF
TGTGCCAGCAGCTTATTCAGGCGGGGGCATGAGCAGTTCTTC
>-|once|TRBV28|TRBJ1-1
CASSLWRANTEAFF
TGTGCCAGCAGTTTATGGCGAGCGAACACTGAAGCTTTCTTT
>-|-|TRBV6-1|TRBJ2-7
CASSEEGPGNF
TGTGCCAGCAGTGAAGAGGGGCCAGGAAACTTC
>-|-|TRBV5-4|TRBJ1-1
CASASQNTEAFF
TGTGCCAGCGCATCGCAGAACACTGAAGCTTTCTTT
>TRBD1|-|TRBV5-6|TRBJ2-7
CASSPGQGTSAAYEQYF
TGTGCCAGCAGCCCGGGACAGGGAACTAGCGCGGCCTACGAGCAGTACTTC
>TRBD2|many|TRBV7-3|TRBJ2-5
CASSLLPAGAETQYF
TGTGCCAGCAGCTTATTGCCAGCGGGAGCAGAGACCCAGTACTTC
>-|few|TRBV9|TRBJ2-1
CASSPRQISYNEQFF
TGTGCCAGCAGCCCCCGACAAATCTCCTACAATGAGCAGTTCTTC
>TRBD1|-|TRBV27|TRBJ1-1
CASRPRQGWGTEAFF
TGTGCCAGCAGACCAAGACAGGGCTGGGGCACTGAAGCTTTCTTT
>-|-|TRBV5-6|TRBJ1-3
CASSLDWGTGNTIYF
TGTGCCAGCAGCCTTGATTGGGGGACTGGAAACACCATATATTTT
>TRBD2|once|TRBV19|TRBJ2-7
CASSGPGTSGGPPYEQYF
TGTGCCAGTAGTGGGCCCGGGACTAGCGGAGGCCCCCCCTACGAGCAGTACTTC
>TRBD1|-|TRBV5-1|TRBJ1-4
CASSFRGQEKLFF
TGCGCCAGCAGCTTCAGGGGGCAAGAAAAACTGTTTTTT
>TRBD2|-|TRBV5-5|TRBJ2-5
CASSLRPSGSVGRETQYF
TGTGCCAGCAGCCTGAGGCCTAGCGGGAGTGTAGGCCGAGAGACCCAGTACTTC
>-|-|TRBV28|TRBJ2-7
CASSLPSLKQYF
TGTGCCAGCAGTTTACCTTCTCTGAAGCAGTACTTC
>-|-|TRBV7-9|TRBJ2-6
CASGSGAGANVLTF
TGTGCCAGCGGTTCCGGCGCTGGGGCCAACGTCCTGACTTTC
>TRBD1|-|TRBV19|TRBJ1-1
CASSGRGDTEAFF
TGTGCCAGTAGTGGCAGGGGGGACACTGAAGCTTTCTTT